This TCR beta chain is drawn from a study of T cells in Graves' hyperthyroidism and ophthalmopathy. From RNA transcripts, TCR beta CDR3 regions were amplified. An initial round of RT-PCR targeting the TCR CDR3 relied on the HTBI primer set. TCRdb passed the multiplex PCR reads through MiXCR, listing each CDR3 protein once. The repertoire consists of under 400,000 distinct CDR3 sequences, with 15% to 20% occurring once and the leading ten covering approximately 49%. Trimming took 8 bases from V and 1 from J, leaving 11 bases between them. Germline V gene data show CDR1 as SNHLY and CDR2 as FYNNEI. CDR3 length: 13 amino acids. Across 18 months, stable Graves' hyperthyroidism was marked by no progression to ophthalmopathy. Patients were excluded for uncontrolled infection, other autoimmune disease, pregnancy or lactation.

The TCR originated in a woman between 45 and 65 years old with Graves' hyperthyroidism. The chain employs TRBV2 and TRBJ1-1; no definite D call. The source material was blood. CDR3 amino acids: CASAINRNTEAFF. DNA of the CDR3: TGTGCCAGCGCGATAAACCGGAACACTGAAGCTTTCTTT.